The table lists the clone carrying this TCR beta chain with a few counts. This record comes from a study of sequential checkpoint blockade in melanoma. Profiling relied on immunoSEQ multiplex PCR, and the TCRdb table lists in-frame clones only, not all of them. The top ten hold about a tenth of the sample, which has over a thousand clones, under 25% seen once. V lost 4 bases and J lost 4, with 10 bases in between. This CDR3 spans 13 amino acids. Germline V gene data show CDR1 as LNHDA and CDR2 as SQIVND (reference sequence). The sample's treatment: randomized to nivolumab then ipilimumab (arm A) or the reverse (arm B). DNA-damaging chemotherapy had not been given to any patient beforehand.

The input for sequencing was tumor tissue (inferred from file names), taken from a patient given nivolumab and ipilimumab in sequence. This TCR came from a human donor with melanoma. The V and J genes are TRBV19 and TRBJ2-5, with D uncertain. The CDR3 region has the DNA TGTGCCAGTAGTACCTCAATAGGAGAGACCCAGTACTTC. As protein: CASSTSIGETQYF.